What follows describes a single T cell receptor beta chain. Germline V gene sequence: CDR1 KGHSH, CDR2 LQKENI. Trimming took 3 bases from V and 6 from J, leaving 7 bases between them. The CDR3 is made up of 12 amino acids. The sample is drawn from a study of CD8 T cells in Susac syndrome. The authors reverse transcribed roughly 0.5 to 1 ug RNA with random hexamers. Using its own MiXCR run on the immunoSEQ multiplex PCR reads, TCRdb lists one record per CDR3 protein. Here the sample spans around 190,000 distinct CDR3 sequences, about 94% being singletons. The gene calls are TRBV18 and TRBJ2-3; the D is unclear. Input material: CD4+ T cells from PBMCs. The TCR originated in a human donor in good health. The CDR3 loop reads CASSPVGDTQYF. In nucleotides, the CDR3 is TGTGCCAGCTCACCGGTGGGGGATACGCAGTATTTT.